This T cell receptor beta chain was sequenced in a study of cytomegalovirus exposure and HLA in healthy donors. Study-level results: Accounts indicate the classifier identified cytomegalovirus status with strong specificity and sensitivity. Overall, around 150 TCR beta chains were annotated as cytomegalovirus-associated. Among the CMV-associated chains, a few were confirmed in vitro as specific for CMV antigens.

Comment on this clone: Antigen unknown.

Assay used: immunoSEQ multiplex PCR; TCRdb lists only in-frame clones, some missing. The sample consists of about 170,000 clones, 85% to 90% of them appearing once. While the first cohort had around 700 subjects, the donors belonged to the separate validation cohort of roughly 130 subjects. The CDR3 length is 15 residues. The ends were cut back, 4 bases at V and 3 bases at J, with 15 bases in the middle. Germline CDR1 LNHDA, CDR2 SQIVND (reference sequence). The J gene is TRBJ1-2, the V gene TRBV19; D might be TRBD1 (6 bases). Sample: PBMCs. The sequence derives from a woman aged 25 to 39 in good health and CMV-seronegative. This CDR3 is CASSTRTEKHYGYTF. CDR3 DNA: TGTGCCAGTAGTACTAGGACAGAGAAACACTATGGCTACACCTTC.